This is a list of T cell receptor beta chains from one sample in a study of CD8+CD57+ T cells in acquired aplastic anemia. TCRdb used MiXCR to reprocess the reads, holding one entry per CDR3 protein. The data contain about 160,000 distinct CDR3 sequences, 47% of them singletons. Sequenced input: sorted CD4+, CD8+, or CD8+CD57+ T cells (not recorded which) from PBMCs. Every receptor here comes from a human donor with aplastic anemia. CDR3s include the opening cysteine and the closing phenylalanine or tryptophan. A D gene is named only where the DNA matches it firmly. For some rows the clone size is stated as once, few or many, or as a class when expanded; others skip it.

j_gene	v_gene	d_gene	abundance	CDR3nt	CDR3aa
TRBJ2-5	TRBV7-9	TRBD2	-	TGTGCCAGCAGGCTAGCGGGGACGGAGACCCAGTACTTC	CASRLAGTETQYF
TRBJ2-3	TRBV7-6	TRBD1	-	TGTGCCAGCAGCTCTTCAGGGGGCGGTGATACGCAGTATTTT	CASSSSGGGDTQYF
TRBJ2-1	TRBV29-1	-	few	TGCAGCGTTAGAACTAGGCATAATGAGCAGTTCTTC	CSVRTRHNEQFF
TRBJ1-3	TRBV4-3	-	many	TGCGCCAGCAGCCAGTCCTCGGCCGCATTATCGAACACCATATATTTT	CASSQSSAALSNTIYF
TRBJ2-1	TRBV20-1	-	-	TGCAGTGCCGGCGGGCTACCCAGCTCCTACAATGAGCAGTTCTTC	CSAGGLPSSYNEQFF
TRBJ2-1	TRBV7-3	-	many	TGTGCCAGCAGCTCACTACGAGGCGGATCAGACAATGAGCAGTTCTTC	CASSSLRGGSDNEQFF
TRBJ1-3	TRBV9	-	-	TGTGCCAGCAGCTTGGCCGGTGGCTCTGGAAACACCACATATTTT	CASSLAGGSGNTTYF
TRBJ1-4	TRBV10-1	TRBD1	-	TGCGCCAGCAGTTCGGACAGGGGGTTTGAAAAACTGTTTTTT	CASSSDRGFEKLFF
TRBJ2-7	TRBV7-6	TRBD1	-	TGTGCCAGCAGCTCTGGGCCGTTCGGACAGGGCGCCGAGCAGTACTTC	CASSSGPFGQGAEQYF
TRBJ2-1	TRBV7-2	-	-	TGTGCCAGCAGCTGGGGACGAATTGAGCAGTTCTTC	CASSWGRIEQFF
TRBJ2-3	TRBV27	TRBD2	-	TGTGCCAGCAGTTTAGGGACTAGCGAGACCACAGATACGCAGTATTTT	CASSLGTSETTDTQYF
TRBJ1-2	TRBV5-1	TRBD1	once	TGCGCCAGCACCCAAAATACCGGGACAGGAATAACTAACTATGGCTACACCTTC	CASTQNTGTGITNYGYTF
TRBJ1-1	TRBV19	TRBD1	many	TGTGCCAGTACCAACAGGGGCCCCCCAAACACTGAAGCTTTCTTT	CASTNRGPPNTEAFF
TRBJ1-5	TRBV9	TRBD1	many	TGTGCCAGCAGCGTAGAGGGGGCATTCGGCCAGCCCCAGCATTTT	CASSVEGAFGQPQHF
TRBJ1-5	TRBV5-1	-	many	TGCGCCAGCAGCTCGGGGCCCAGGGGCACTCGGGGCAATCAGCCCCAGCATTTT	CASSSGPRGTRGNQPQHF
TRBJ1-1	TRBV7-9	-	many	TGTGCCAGCAACCCCGGAAGAGGGAATGCACACAACACTGAAGCTTTCTTT	CASNPGRGNAHNTEAFF
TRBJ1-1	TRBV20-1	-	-	TGCAGTGCTAGCCCCGGGGTCGGGGACACTGAAGCTTTCTTT	CSASPGVGDTEAFF
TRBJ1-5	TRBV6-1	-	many	TGTGCCAGCAGTGAGGTGGCTGGTGGAGCAAGCAATCAGCCCCAGCATTTT	CASSEVAGGASNQPQHF
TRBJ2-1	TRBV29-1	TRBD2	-	TGCAGCGTTGATATGCGGGGGGTCCACAATGAGCAGTTCTTC	CSVDMRGVHNEQFF
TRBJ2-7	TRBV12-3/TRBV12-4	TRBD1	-	TGTGCCAGCAGTGGACAGGGGGCCTTCGAGCAGTACTTC	CASSGQGAFEQYF
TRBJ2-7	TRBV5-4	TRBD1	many	TGTGCCAGCAGCATTGGACAGGGGCGTGCTTACGAGCAGTACTTC	CASSIGQGRAYEQYF
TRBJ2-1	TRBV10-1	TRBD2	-	TGCGCCAGCAGTGACCGGGCGGGAGAAGGTGAGCAGTTCTTC	CASSDRAGEGEQFF
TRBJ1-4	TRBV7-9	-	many	TGTGCCAGCAGCCTCATACAGGGTGCAGAAAAACTGTTTTTT	CASSLIQGAEKLFF
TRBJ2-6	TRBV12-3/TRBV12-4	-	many	TGTGCCAGCAGTTCCAGGAACTCTGGGGCCAACGTCCTGACTTTC	CASSSRNSGANVLTF
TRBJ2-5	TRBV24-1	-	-	TGTGCCACCAGTGATTTGACAGAGACCCAGTACTTC	CATSDLTETQYF
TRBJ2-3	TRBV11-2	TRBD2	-	TGTGCCAGCAGCTCAAGGACTAGCGGGAGCGTCGATACGCAGTATTTT	CASSSRTSGSVDTQYF
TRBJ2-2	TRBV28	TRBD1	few	TGTGCCAGCAGGGATAGTGGCAGGGGGACCGGGGAGCTGTTTTTT	CASRDSGRGTGELFF
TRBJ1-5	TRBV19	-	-	TGTGCCAGTAGTATGATAGTACGCGCCCAGCCCCAGCATTTT	CASSMIVRAQPQHF
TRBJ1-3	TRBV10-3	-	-	TGTGCCATCAGTGCCTCTTTGTCGCGGGGGATGGCTGGAAACACCATATATTTT	CAISASLSRGMAGNTIYF
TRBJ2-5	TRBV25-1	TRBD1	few	TGTGCCAGCAGGCCCGGGACAGTGAATTGGGAGACCCAGTACTTC	CASRPGTVNWETQYF
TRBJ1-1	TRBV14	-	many	TGTGCCAGCAGCCAAGTAAGGGGCACTGAAGCTTTCTTT	CASSQVRGTEAFF
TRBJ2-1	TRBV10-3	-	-	TGTGCCATCAGTGAGTCGCCCAGTAGCTCCTACAATGAGCAGTTCTTC	CAISESPSSSYNEQFF
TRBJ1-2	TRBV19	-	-	TGTGCCAGTAGTATAGCGGAATATGGCTACACCTTC	CASSIAEYGYTF
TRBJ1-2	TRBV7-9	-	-	TGTGCCAGCAGCTTCGACGGTCCGGGTGGCTACACCTTC	CASSFDGPGGYTF
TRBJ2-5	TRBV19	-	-	TGTGCCAGTAGTATGGTCATACAAGAGACCCAGTACTTC	CASSMVIQETQYF
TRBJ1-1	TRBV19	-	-	TGTGCCAGTAGAACTAACGGGGGAGCTTTCTTT	CASRTNGGAFF
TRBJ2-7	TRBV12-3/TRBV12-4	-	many	TGTGCCAGCAGCCTGAAGTCGCTTGCCGAGCAGTACTTC	CASSLKSLAEQYF
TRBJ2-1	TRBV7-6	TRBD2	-	TGTGCCAGCAGCTTAGGAGCGGGGGGGCAGGTTGAGCAGTTCTTC	CASSLGAGGQVEQFF
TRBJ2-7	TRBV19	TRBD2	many	TGTGCCAGTTCTCGGGCTAGCGGGAGTGAAGACGAGCAGTACTTC	CASSRASGSEDEQYF
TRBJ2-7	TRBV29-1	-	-	TGCAGCGTCCAACAGGGGAGGTACGAGCAGTACTTC	CSVQQGRYEQYF
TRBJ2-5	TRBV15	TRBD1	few	TGTGCCACCAGCAGGGACAGGGGCATAGGGGAGACCCAGTACTTC	CATSRDRGIGETQYF
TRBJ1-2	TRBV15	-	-	TGTGCCACCAGCAGAGAACGGGGGAACTATGGCTACACCTTC	CATSRERGNYGYTF
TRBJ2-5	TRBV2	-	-	TGTGCCAGCAGCCGATCTAAGCCCGAGACCCAGTACTTC	CASSRSKPETQYF
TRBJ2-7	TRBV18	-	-	TGTGCCAGCTCACCGACCGAACTCTCCGTGGCGGGGAACGAGCAGTACTTC	CASSPTELSVAGNEQYF
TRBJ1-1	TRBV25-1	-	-	TGTGCCAGCAGTGAATCGCAGGGGATAAACACTGAAGCTTTCTTT	CASSESQGINTEAFF
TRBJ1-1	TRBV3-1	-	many	TGTGCCAGCAGCCAGAGGAACACTGAAGCTTTCTTT	CASSQRNTEAFF
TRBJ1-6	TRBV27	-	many	TGTGCCAGCAGTTTTAGTCGCTCAAATAATTCACCCCTCCACTTT	CASSFSRSNNSPLHF
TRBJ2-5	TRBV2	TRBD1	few	TGTGCCAGCGGGGAGACAGGGTGGGGCACCCAAGAGACCCAGTACTTC	CASGETGWGTQETQYF
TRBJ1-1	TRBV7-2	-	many	TGTGCCAGCAGCTTAGAAAACCTCGGGAAGGCTGAAGCTTTCTTT	CASSLENLGKAEAFF
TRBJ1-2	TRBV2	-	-	TGTGCCAGCAGCTGGCAGGGAGGATCCGCCTACACCTTC	CASSWQGGSAYTF
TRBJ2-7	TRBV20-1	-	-	TGCAGTGCTATAAGAGTACAGTCTTTTGGCGAGCAGTACTTC	CSAIRVQSFGEQYF
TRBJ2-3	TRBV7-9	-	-	TGTGCCAGCAGCTCCCAACCAGATACGCAGTATTTT	CASSSQPDTQYF
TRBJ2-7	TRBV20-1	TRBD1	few	TGCAGTGCTGACAGGGGGAGCTCCTACGAGCAGTACTTC	CSADRGSSYEQYF
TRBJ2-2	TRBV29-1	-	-	TGCAGCGTACGTATCGGGGAGCTGTTTTTT	CSVRIGELFF